This record concerns one T cell receptor (beta chain) sequence. As yet, its antigen is unknown. V lost 8 bases to trimming and J lost 4 bases, with 26 bases between them. Germline CDR1 reads MNHEY; CDR2 reads SMNVEV (reference sequence). CDR3 length: 17 amino acids. The sample belongs to a study of neoadjuvant anti-PD-1 for oral cavity cancer. Most tumor samples had roughly 5.2 ug input DNA in two replicates. Assay used: immunoSEQ multiplex PCR; TCRdb lists only in-frame clones, some missing. In the table there are 9,400 or so clones, 66% of which are singletons. Study results and limitations: Higher pretreatment Treg/Th17 ratios tracked higher pretreatment blood clonality.

These oral cavity squamous cell carcinomas were HPV-negative and locally advanced. This sequence originates from a person aged 35-79 years with oral cavity squamous cell carcinoma. The material sequenced was tumor tissue, taken before nivolumab (anti-PD-1) treatment. The rearrangement links TRBV27 to TRBJ1-1; D may be TRBD1 (6 bases). The CDR3 loop is CASFLQGARGEVTEAFF. The CDR3 coding sequence is TGTGCCAGCTTCCTACAGGGCGCCAGGGGAGAAGTCACTGAAGCTTTCTTT.